The 26 T cell receptor beta chains presented below share a single source sample, sequenced in a study of shared clonotypes between healthy human individuals. Using immunoSEQ multiplex PCR, the repertoire was profiled, and TCRdb retains in-frame clones only, with some absent. This table has around 2.3 million clones, more than 90% appearing once. The material sequenced was naive CD4+ T cells sorted from blood. Subset noted: CD45RA+ positively selected. These receptors all stem from a man aged 18 to 29 in good health.

The V call is TRBV5-1, the J call TRBJ2-7, with 10 bases identical to TRBD2. CDR3 size: 15 residues. Unmatched junction bases numbered 8, after V lost 6 bases and J lost 2 bases. Germline V gene sequence: CDR1 SGHRS, CDR2 YFSETQ. The CDR3 reads CASTDSGGATYEQYF. CDR3 nucleotides: TGCGCCAGCACGGACAGCGGGGGGGCAACCTACGAGCAGTACTTC. The complete variable domain, with remaining parts taken from reference TRBV5-1 and TRBJ2-7, reads KAGVTQTPRYLIKTRGQQVTLSCSPISGHRSVSWYQQTPGQGLQFLFEYFSETQRNKGNFPGRFSGRQFSNSRSEMNVSTLELGDSALYLCASTDSGGATYEQYFGPGTRLTVT.

The chain links TRBV27 to TRBJ2-1; D is possibly TRBD2 (6 bases). V gave up 7 bases and J gave up 12 bases, with 16 bases separating them. The CDR3 length is 12 residues. CDR1 and CDR2 from the germline V gene are MNHEY and SMNVEV (reference sequence). The CDR3 is CASISREDVQFF. CDR3 coding DNA: TGTGCCAGCATATCTAGGGAGGACGTGCAGTTCTTC.

The chain employs TRBV7-2 and TRBJ1-1, with D possibly TRBD1 on 6 matching bases. Germline V CDR1 and CDR2: SGHTA, FQGNSA. The CDR3 is 13 amino acids. The V end was cut by 1 base, the J end by 6 bases, with 9 bases between. DNA of the CDR3: TGTGCCAGCAGCTTAGTCTGGACAGCTGAAGCTTTCTTT. Protein product: CASSLVWTAEAFF.

This chain joins TRBV18 and TRBJ1-2; 7 bases are shared with TRBD1. The CDR3 sequence is 13 residues long. CDR1 is KGHSH and CDR2 is LQKENI in the germline V gene. V trimming: 6 bases; J trimming: 7 bases; junction bases outside the gene matches: 8. The CDR3 nucleotides are TGTGCCAGCTCGTCCGGACAGGCTTCTGGCTACACCTTC. This encodes CASSSGQASGYTF.

This rearrangement joins TRBV19 to TRBJ1-2, with 7 positions matching TRBD1. The CDR3 is 13 amino acids. Per the germline V gene, CDR1 is LNHDA and CDR2 is SQIVND (reference sequence). V was pared by 9 bases and J by 0 bases, with 4 bases of the junction left unmatched. The CDR3 DNA reads TGTGCCAGCGGGACAGCAGCTAACTATGGCTACACCTTC. Its protein is CASGTAANYGYTF.

V usage is TRBV5-6 and J usage is TRBJ2-3, with 12 positions matching TRBD2. Germline V gene data show CDR1 as SGHDT and CDR2 as YYEEEE. V trimming: 1 base; J trimming: 0 bases; junction bases outside the gene matches: 3. The CDR3 runs to 17 residues. The CDR3 loop is CASSLTSGGWSTDTQYF. The DNA for the CDR3 is TGTGCCAGCAGCTTGACTAGCGGGGGGTGGAGCACAGATACGCAGTATTTT.

This clone was seen a single time. The chain employs TRBV4-1 and TRBJ2-7, with D possibly being TRBD1 (7 bases). With 4 bases removed from V and 7 bases from J, the gap between germline ends came to 11 bases. The CDR3 is made up of 12 amino acids. CDR1 is MGHRA and CDR2 is YSYEKL in the germline V gene. The CDR3 sequence is CASSRQGGEQYF. CDR3 in DNA: TGCGCCAGCAGCCGACAGGGAGGAGAGCAGTACTTC.

CDR3 amino acids: CASTGALTTQYF. The CDR3 DNA reads as TGTGCCAGCACCGGAGCGTTGACGACCCAGTACTTC. The rearrangement joins TRBV28 to TRBJ2-5; D gene unclear. CDR3 size: 12 residues. The V end was cut by 7 bases, the J end by 7 bases, with 13 bases between. Per the germline V gene, CDR1 is MDHEN and CDR2 is SYDVKM. Together with reference TRBV28 and TRBJ2-5, the CDR3 gives the full variable domain: DVKVTQSSRYLVKRTGEKVFLECVQDMDHENMFWYRQDPGLGLRLIYFSYDVKMKEKGDIPEGYSVSREKKERFSLILESASTNQTSMYLCASTGALTTQYFGPGTRLLVL.

This chain links TRBV4-1 with TRBJ1-1, with a weak D call TRBD1 (5 bases). CDR3 length equals 14 residues. The germline V gene encodes CDR1 MGHRA and CDR2 YSYEKL. The V end lost 3 bases, the J end lost 3 bases, and 11 bases lay between the germline ends. This CDR3 is CASSHTRADTEAFF. CDR3 nucleotides: TGCGCCAGCAGCCACACCAGGGCCGACACTGAAGCTTTCTTT.

The chain combines TRBV2 with TRBJ2-7; D might be TRBD1 (6 bases). Germline V gene lookup returns CDR1 SNHLY and CDR2 FYNNEI. This CDR3 has 13 residues. The ends were cut back, 1 base at V and 7 bases at J, with 11 bases in the middle. Here the CDR3 reads CASSEDRVREQYF. The CDR3 DNA reads TGTGCCAGCAGTGAAGACAGGGTAAGGGAGCAGTACTTC.

The chain joins TRBV5-1 to TRBJ1-3; TRBD1 aligns across 7 bases. The J segment lost 6 bases and the V segment lost 3 bases, leaving 15 bases of the junction unmatched. The CDR3 length is 17 residues. CDR1 is SGHRS and CDR2 is YFSETQ in the germline V gene. The CDR3 coding sequence is TGCGCCAGCAGCTCGGCCTTTACAGGGGAAGTAGCAAACACCATATATTTT. This encodes CASSSAFTGEVANTIYF.

V and J are TRBV5-4 and TRBJ2-7; 9 bases fit TRBD2. The CDR3 covers 16 residues. The germline V gene encodes CDR1 SGHNT and CDR2 YYREEE (reference sequence). Losses at the gene ends were 1 base for V and 0 bases for J; bases not matched to a gene: 5. CDR3 coding DNA: TGTGCCAGCAGCTTGTCGCCTAGCGGGATCTCCTACGAGCAGTACTTC. Translating it yields CASSLSPSGISYEQYF.

Note on this clone: This CDR3 is also generated by other DNA sequences in the sample. The chain links TRBV4-3 to TRBJ1-3; D not certain. The germline V and J ends were trimmed by 0 bases and 4 bases, with 4 bases remaining between them. This CDR3 contains 13 residues. Looked up from germline, CDR1 is LGHNA and CDR2 is YSLEER. This CDR3 reads CASSQDKGNTIYF. The CDR3 nucleotides are TGCGCCAGCAGCCAAGACAAAGGAAACACCATATATTTT.

This clone was observed a single time. V gene TRBV6-6 combines with J gene TRBJ2-7, with D unclear. V gave up 8 bases and J gave up 2 bases, with 13 bases separating them. Germline CDR1 MNHNY, CDR2 SVGAGI (reference sequence). The CDR3 sequence is 13 residues long. DNA for the CDR3: TGTGCCAGCCTCGGGCAGGCGACCTACGAGCAGTACTTC. Translating it yields CASLGQATYEQYF.

The chain joins TRBV9 to TRBJ2-5; no reliable D call. Germline-derived CDR1 and CDR2 are SGDLS and YYNGEE. V was cut by 0 bases and J by 4 bases, with 16 bases left in between. The CDR3 spans 16 residues. CDR3 in amino acids: CASSVGWSFAPETQYF. The CDR3 nucleotides read TGTGCCAGCAGCGTAGGTTGGTCCTTTGCCCCAGAGACCCAGTACTTC.

The genes are TRBV4-1 and TRBJ1-4; no clear D. The V end was cut by 4 bases, the J end by 5 bases, with 14 bases between. Germline CDR1 is MGHRA and CDR2 is YSYEKL. The CDR3 has 15 residues. For the CDR3, the DNA is TGCGCCAGCAGCCCTGCCCCGATAATAAATGAAAAACTGTTTTTT. Amino acids: CASSPAPIINEKLFF.

The chain has TRBV30 and TRBJ2-2; 7 bases are a match to TRBD2. The CDR3 contains 20 residues. V gave up 1 base and J gave up 5 bases; unmatched junction bases: 22. The germline V gene encodes CDR1 GTSNPN and CDR2 SVGIG (reference sequence). The CDR3 loop reads CAWSGISRQLARLRTGELFF. DNA of the CDR3: TGTGCCTGGAGTGGGATTTCGAGACAACTAGCGAGGTTGAGGACCGGGGAGCTGTTTTTT.

About this clone: Other DNA sequences in this sample translate to the same CDR3. The J gene is TRBJ2-1, the V gene TRBV5-1, with a tentative D call TRBD1 (5 bases). V was shortened by 4 bases and J by 0 bases, with 14 bases between the two germline ends. Germline assignment: CDR1 SGHRS and CDR2 YFSETQ. This CDR3 has 16 amino acids. CDR3 amino acids: CASSPRGGTSYNEQFF. The CDR3 DNA reads as TGCGCCAGCAGCCCAAGGGGTGGTACCTCCTACAATGAGCAGTTCTTC.

V usage is TRBV9 and J usage is TRBJ1-5; D not certain. Germline V gene sequence: CDR1 SGDLS, CDR2 YYNGEE. This CDR3 contains 13 residues. Trimming left V 0 bases short and J 3 bases short, with 4 bases between. CDR3 residues: CASSVGYNQPQHF. The CDR3 region has the DNA TGTGCCAGCAGCGTAGGGTACAATCAGCCCCAGCATTTT.

The chain links TRBV5-1 to TRBJ2-2; D is ambiguous. Germline V gene data show CDR1 as SGHRS and CDR2 as YFSETQ. V shed 0 bases and J shed 4 bases, with 7 bases lying between them. The CDR3 runs to 14 residues. The CDR3, as DNA: TGCGCCAGCAGCTTGGCCGCGGTCACCGGGGAGCTGTTTTTT. Protein: CASSLAAVTGELFF.

This clone was picked up a small number of times. The rearrangement joins TRBV18 to TRBJ1-1; TRBD1 aligns across 9 bases. CDR1 and CDR2 from the germline V gene are KGHSH and LQKENI. The CDR3 has 14 residues. Unmatched junction bases numbered 3, after V lost 1 base and J lost 6 bases. CDR3 in amino acids: CASSPQDRGPEAFF. CDR3 bases: TGTGCCAGCTCACCACAGGACAGGGGACCTGAAGCTTTCTTT.

The chain recombines TRBV11-2 with TRBJ2-1, with D unresolved. The CDR3 loop spans 13 amino acids. V lost 5 bases and J 6 bases, leaving 11 bases between the germline ends. Germline V gene lookup returns CDR1 SGHAT and CDR2 FQNNGV. CDR3 nucleotides: TGTGCCAGCAGCCTAGGCGTCCTCAATGAGCAGTTCTTC. Amino acid sequence: CASSLGVLNEQFF.

Details on this clone: The same CDR3 is also encoded by other DNA sequences in this sample. V usage is TRBV6-1 and J usage is TRBJ2-3, with D hard to call. The CDR3 has 13 residues. The germline V and J ends were trimmed by 4 bases and 2 bases, with 7 bases remaining between them. The germline gives CDR1 MNHNS, CDR2 SASEGT. The CDR3 protein is CASSVRSTDTQYF. In DNA form, the CDR3 reads TGTGCCAGCAGTGTCCGGTCCACAGATACGCAGTATTTT.

The V and J genes are TRBV19 and TRBJ1-2; D uncertain. Trimming left V 6 bases short and J 6 bases short, with 20 bases between. The CDR3 has 15 residues. The germline gives CDR1 LNHDA, CDR2 SQIVND (reference sequence). This CDR3 is CASSSLELPSNGYTF. DNA of the CDR3: TGTGCCAGTAGCTCCTTAGAACTCCCGAGTAATGGCTACACCTTC.

This sequence joins TRBV27 and TRBJ1-6, with D unresolved. With 3 bases removed from V and 9 bases from J, the gap between germline ends came to 9 bases. Germline values: CDR1 MNHEY, CDR2 SMNVEV (reference sequence). The CDR3 is 13 residues long. In DNA form, the CDR3 reads TGTGCCAGCAGTTTCCTCGGTAGTTCACCCCTCCACTTT. Protein product: CASSFLGSSPLHF.

CDR3 coding DNA: TGTGCCAGCAGTGAGCGGGGGGGCAGCTCCTACAATGAGCAGTTCTTC. Its translation is CASSERGGSSYNEQFF. The chain carries TRBV6-1 and TRBJ2-1; 9 positions match TRBD2. V lost 3 bases to trimming and J lost 0 bases; unmatched junction nucleotides: 3. The CDR3 length is 16 residues. Germline assignment: CDR1 MNHNS and CDR2 SASEGT.